A selection of T cell receptor beta chains follows, all from one sample in a study of blood T cell repertoires in COVID-19. Generated by immunoSEQ multiplex PCR, the TCRdb table keeps only in-frame clones and is missing some. The sample contains 200,000 to 250,000 clones, around 84% of which appear only once. The sample taken for sequencing was peripheral blood. The source is a man aged 50 to 59 who had recovered from COVID-19. CDR3s leave out the opening cysteine and the closing phenylalanine or tryptophan.

V	J	CDR3
TRBV6-1	TRBJ2-7	ASREGTVPSYEQY
TRBV5-1	TRBJ2-3	ASSLADRGFDTQY
TRBV18	TRBJ2-5	ASSSGQKETQY
TRBV5-6	TRBJ1-6	ASSFGTTGSPLH
TRBV5-1	TRBJ1-2	ASSPNPMDRAASYT
TRBV18	TRBJ2-7	ASSPRGQGAREQY
TRBV9	TRBJ2-7	ASSVDNSGASYEQY
TRBV5-1	TRBJ2-7	ASVGDRETYEQY
TRBV13	TRBJ1-2	ASSLFGQGDLRGYT
TRBV11-2	TRBJ2-7	ASSLAGTYSYEQY
TRBV19	TRBJ2-1	ASSILGLAGTIGQF
TRBV7-9	TRBJ1-3	ASSPGGFVGNTIY
TRBV25-1	TRBJ2-7	ASSEGQWSSREQY
TRBV27	TRBJ2-1	ASSTGIEQF
TRBV30	TRBJ1-3	AWSIFSGNTIY
TRBV7-2	TRBJ2-4	ASSLVGTSGTVNIQY
TRBV9	TRBJ2-1	ASSVGLLSYNEQF
TRBV28	TRBJ1-1	ASSPGTALNTEAF
TRBV9	TRBJ2-1	ASTLGLAGGNEQF
TRBV5-4	TRBJ2-3	ASSLRALAGGPDTQY
TRBV5-5	TRBJ1-2	ASSPTDYGYT
TRBV7-8	TRBJ2-2	ASSLGATGELF
TRBV15	TRBJ2-7	ATSSGGQAYEQY
TRBV19	TRBJ1-1	ASRDSLNTEAF
TRBV7-2	TRBJ2-1	ASSFRQGGHEQF
TRBV28	TRBJ1-6	ASSLWASRNSPLH
TRBV28	TRBJ1-5	ASSFGGGGEQPQH
TRBV5-1	TRBJ2-7	ASSLAGGGRGYEQY